This T cell receptor (beta chain) derives from a study of T cell responses to AZD1222 COVID-19 vaccine. Overall study findings and caveats: The breadth and depth of Spike-specific TCRs increased once two AZD1222 doses had been given.

This CDR3 contains 15 residues. Germline trimming cut 7 bases from V and 4 bases from J; bases unmatched to any gene: 9. Germline V gene sequence: CDR1 MNHEY, CDR2 SVGAGI. About this clone itself: The antigen remains unidentified.

Profiled with immunoSEQ multiplex PCR; TCRdb holds only in-frame clones, not every one. The profile shows 95,000 to 100,000 clones, about nine tenths of them singletons. The chain recombines TRBV6-5 with TRBJ1-5, with 8 bases fitting TRBD1. Here the sequenced sample was peripheral blood, taken on day 0 of AZD1222 vaccination. The TCR sequence derives from an adult in good health. CDR3 sequence (DNA): TGTGCCAGCACCGAGACAGGGGATCGTAATCAGCCCCAGCATTTT. Translated, it gives CASTETGDRNQPQHF.